These 20 T cell receptor beta chains share one sample of origin, sequenced in a study of shared clonotypes between healthy human individuals. Profiling relied on immunoSEQ multiplex PCR, and the TCRdb table lists in-frame clones only, not all of them. Counted here are some 2,500,000 clones, 90% to 95% occurring once; the ten biggest clones make up 0.36%. The source material was naive CD4+ T cells from PBMCs. Indicated subset: CD45RA+ positively selected. The receptor source for this set is a man aged 18 to 30 in good health. Some clones in this sample may be carry-over from other donors' samples.

V gene TRBV4-2 combines with J gene TRBJ1-1; D not certain. The CDR3 spans 14 residues. V was cut by 4 bases and J by 4 bases, with 13 bases left in between. The germline V gene encodes CDR1 LGHNA and CDR2 YNFKEQ. As DNA, the CDR3 is TGTGCCAGCAGCCTTGCAGTCGGCACCACTGAAGCTTTCTTT. It encodes CASSLAVGTTEAFF.

The genes are TRBV5-1 and TRBJ2-7, with 12 positions matching TRBD2. Trimming cost V 5 bases and J 0 bases; bases outside gene matches: 6. CDR3 length: 16 amino acids. Germline values: CDR1 SGHRS, CDR2 YFSETQ. The CDR3 DNA follows: TGCGCCAGCAGTAGAGGACTAGCGGGGATCTCCTACGAGCAGTACTTC. It yields the protein CASSRGLAGISYEQYF.

On this clone: The sample contains more than one DNA sequence encoding this CDR3. The rearrangement links TRBV6-5 to TRBJ2-7, with D unresolved. Germline V gives CDR1 MNHEY, CDR2 SVGAGI. The CDR3 runs to 13 residues. The V gene lost 6 bases and the J gene lost 2 bases, with 11 bases spanning the gap. This CDR3 is CASSLDRAYEQYF. The CDR3 nucleotides are TGTGCCAGCAGCCTCGACCGCGCCTACGAGCAGTACTTC.

This chain links TRBV4-1 with TRBJ2-1, with a possible D match to TRBD1 (6 bases). CDR1 is MGHRA, CDR2 YSYEKL, per germline. The CDR3 spans 16 residues. The V end was cut by 4 bases, the J end by 0 bases, with 13 bases between. The CDR3 DNA follows: TGCGCCAGCAGCCCCCAAACAGGGAGCTCCTACAATGAGCAGTTCTTC. This encodes CASSPQTGSSYNEQFF.

The chain combines TRBV6-6 with TRBJ2-4; 7 nucleotides agree with TRBD1. V was pared by 6 bases and J by 1 base, with 6 bases of the junction left unmatched. CDR1 MNHNY and CDR2 SVGAGI come from the germline V gene (reference sequence). The CDR3 runs 15 residues. CDR3 sequence reads: CASSWDSGAKNIQYF. In DNA form, the CDR3 reads TGTGCCAGCAGCTGGGACAGTGGGGCCAAAAACATTCAGTACTTC.

V is TRBV27 and J is TRBJ2-3, with no clear D. This CDR3 has 14 residues. V lost 2 bases and J 2 bases, leaving 8 bases between the germline ends. Germline lookup yields CDR1 MNHEY and CDR2 SMNVEV (reference sequence). CDR3 protein: CASSLTGNTDTQYF. The CDR3 DNA reads as TGTGCCAGCAGTTTAACCGGAAACACAGATACGCAGTATTTT.

This clone appeared a single time. The chain uses TRBV5-1 and TRBJ2-7; the D is unclear. The CDR3 consists of 17 residues. V was shortened by 0 bases and J by 0 bases, with 16 bases between the two germline ends. Germline V gives CDR1 SGHRS, CDR2 YFSETQ. The CDR3 reads CASSLVYLADNSYEQYF. The CDR3 DNA reads as TGCGCCAGCAGCTTGGTGTACCTCGCAGACAACTCCTACGAGCAGTACTTC.

The V gene is TRBV15, the J gene TRBJ2-3; no clear D. The CDR3 spans 14 residues. V lost 3 bases, J lost 3 bases, and 10 bases lay in between. Germline loops: CDR1 LNHNV, CDR2 YYDKDF (reference sequence). In DNA, the CDR3 is TGTGCCACCAGCAGGCTTACAAGTACAGATACGCAGTATTTT. The encoded protein is CATSRLTSTDTQYF. Based on the CDR3 plus reference TRBV15 and TRBJ2-3, the full variable domain is DAMVIQNPRYQVTQFGKPVTLSCSQTLNHNVMYWYQQKSSQAPKLLFHYYDKDFNNEADTPDNFQSRRPNTSFCFLDIRSPGLGDTAMYLCATSRLTSTDTQYFGPGTRLTVL.

The chain combines TRBV7-9 with TRBJ2-3; possibly TRBD2 for D (6 bases). V lost 2 bases and J lost 0, with 12 bases in between. The CDR3 is made up of 16 amino acids. Germline CDR1 reads SEHNR; CDR2 reads FQNEAQ (reference sequence). The CDR3 region has the DNA TGTGCCAGCAGCTTACGATCCGGGACTAGCACAGATACGCAGTATTTT. Translation: CASSLRSGTSTDTQYF.

This chain joins TRBV7-8 and TRBJ2-1; D tentatively fits TRBD1 or TRBD2 (6 bases each). The germline CDR1 and CDR2 sequences are SGHVS and FQNEAQ. The V gene lost 5 bases and the J gene lost 2 bases, with 22 bases spanning the gap. CDR3 length equals 18 residues. CDR3 residues: CASSLKGGTSMPYNEQFF. Here the CDR3 DNA reads TGTGCCAGCAGCCTAAAGGGCGGGACATCGATGCCCTACAATGAGCAGTTCTTC.

The CDR3 loop reads CASSKAKEQFF. The CDR3 nucleotides are TGCGCCAGCAGCAAAGCAAAGGAGCAGTTCTTC. The chain has TRBV5-1 and TRBJ2-1; no firm D call. This CDR3 region has 11 residues. V was cut by 4 bases and J by 10 bases, with 9 bases left in between. In germline, CDR1 is SGHRS, CDR2 YFSETQ.

This rearrangement joins TRBV6-1 to TRBJ1-1; no definite D call. Germline-derived CDR1 and CDR2 are MNHNS and SASEGT. Trimming pared 4 bases from V and 0 bases from J, leaving 12 bases between. The CDR3 contains 15 residues. CDR3 sequence (DNA): TGTGCCAGCAGTGTGGCTGGATCCCTGAACACTGAAGCTTTCTTT. It specifies CASSVAGSLNTEAFF.

The rearrangement joins TRBV7-2 to TRBJ2-1, with D perhaps TRBD1 or TRBD2 (5 bases each). The CDR3 totals 15 residues. V lost 4 bases to trimming and J lost 3 bases, with 13 bases between them. In germline, CDR1 is SGHTA, CDR2 FQGNSA. In DNA form, the CDR3 reads TGTGCCAGCAGCTCAGTGGGACGGAACTACAATGAGCAGTTCTTC. It translates to CASSSVGRNYNEQFF.

The V and J genes are TRBV28 and TRBJ2-7; D gene unclear. The CDR3 consists of 14 residues. Germline lookup yields CDR1 MDHEN and CDR2 SYDVKM. Trimming removed 3 bases from V and 3 bases from J, with 12 bases in between. The CDR3 spells CASSFVGKLYEQYF. The DNA for the CDR3 is TGTGCCAGCAGTTTTGTAGGAAAACTCTACGAGCAGTACTTC.

The V and J genes are TRBV30 and TRBJ2-5; perhaps TRBD2 as D (5 bases). From germline, CDR1 is GTSNPN and CDR2 SVGIG (reference sequence). Trimming cost V 8 bases and J 4 bases, with 14 bases left between them. CDR3 size: 12 residues. The CDR3 DNA sequence: TGTGCCCTCTCCGGGGTAGGAGAGACCCAGTACTTC. Protein: CALSGVGETQYF.

The chain combines TRBV5-1 with TRBJ2-6; 7 nucleotides match TRBD1. V lost 4 bases to trimming and J lost 2 bases; unmatched junction nucleotides: 3. The CDR3 is 15 amino acids. From germline, CDR1 is SGHRS and CDR2 YFSETQ. Here the CDR3 reads CASSTGTAGANVLTF. CDR3 coding DNA: TGCGCCAGCAGCACCGGGACAGCTGGGGCCAACGTCCTGACTTTC.

The gene calls are TRBV5-4 and TRBJ2-3; 8 bases match TRBD1. This CDR3 has 14 residues. Losses at the gene ends were 0 bases for V and 4 bases for J; bases not matched to a gene: 1. Germline CDR1 reads SGHNT; CDR2 reads YYREEE (reference sequence). The DNA of the CDR3 is TGTGCCAGCAGCTTGGAACAGGGGGCAGATACGCAGTATTTT. It is translated as CASSLEQGADTQYF.

V usage is TRBV9 and J usage is TRBJ2-1, with TRBD2 matching 7 bases. The CDR3 is 16 residues long. Germline CDR1 SGDLS, CDR2 YYNGEE. V was clipped by 2 bases and J by 6 bases; unmatched bases: 11. CDR3 in amino acids: CASSVPGTTQGNEQFF. The CDR3 coding sequence is TGTGCCAGCAGCGTTCCCGGGACTACCCAGGGCAATGAGCAGTTCTTC.

The V call is TRBV15, the J call TRBJ2-3; a weak D match, TRBD1 (6 bases). Trimming took off 5 bases at V and 2 bases at J, with 17 bases between the two ends. This CDR3 spans 16 amino acids. From germline, CDR1 is LNHNV and CDR2 YYDKDF (reference sequence). The CDR3 sequence is CATSETWGQTTDTQYF. CDR3 bases: TGTGCCACCAGCGAGACCTGGGGACAAACCACAGATACGCAGTATTTT. The variable domain in full, with the rest retrieved from reference TRBV15 and TRBJ2-3, is DAMVIQNPRYQVTQFGKPVTLSCSQTLNHNVMYWYQQKSSQAPKLLFHYYDKDFNNEADTPDNFQSRRPNTSFCFLDIRSPGLGDTAMYLCATSETWGQTTDTQYFGPGTRLTVL.

The chain links TRBV7-2 to TRBJ1-1; D is perhaps TRBD1 (5 bases). The CDR3 spans 17 residues. The germline V gene has CDR1 SGHTA and CDR2 FQGNSA. Trimming pared 1 base from V and 0 bases from J, leaving 15 bases between. CDR3 bases: TGTGCCAGCAGCTTAGTAGCCAGGGCGGGGATGAACACTGAAGCTTTCTTT. As protein: CASSLVARAGMNTEAFF.